Below, 18 T cell receptor beta chains from the same sample are listed, as sequenced in a study of T cells in Graves' hyperthyroidism and ophthalmopathy. What was amplified from RNA transcripts were TCR beta CDR3 regions. The HTBI primer set was used in a first-round RT-PCR of the TCR CDR3. Using its own MiXCR run on the multiplex PCR reads, TCRdb lists one record per CDR3 protein. The sample contains roughly 500,000 distinct CDR3 sequences, 14% of which appear only once. Source material: blood. All receptors derive from a woman younger than 45 with Graves' hyperthyroidism that later progressed to Graves' ophthalmopathy.

This clonotype has only a few counts. The rearrangement links TRBV20-1 to TRBJ1-1; the D gene is possibly TRBD1 (5 bases). V dropped 6 bases and J dropped 3 bases, with 14 bases sitting between them. Looked up from germline, CDR1 is DFQATT and CDR2 is SNEGSKA (reference sequence). This CDR3 comprises 13 residues. The CDR3 sequence: CSARGWKDTEAFF. The DNA for the CDR3 is TGCAGTGCCCGGGGGTGGAAGGACACTGAAGCTTTCTTT.

The chain links TRBV12-5 to TRBJ1-1; 8 positions agree with TRBD1. The CDR3 covers 16 residues. CDR1 is LGHNT and CDR2 is FRNRAP in the germline V gene. The V segment lost 6 bases and the J segment 0 bases; nucleotides outside the gene matches: 9. This CDR3 reads CASGPDRGGMNTEAFF. The CDR3 nucleotides read TGTGCTAGTGGCCCCGACAGGGGTGGCATGAACACTGAAGCTTTCTTT.

This clonotype has just a few counts. The CDR3 DNA reads TGTGCCAGCTCACGATCGAGACAGGGATTGAGGCAGCCCCAGCATTTT. It yields the protein CASSRSRQGLRQPQHF. V and J are TRBV18 and TRBJ1-5; 7 nucleotides line up with TRBD1. The V gene's germline CDR1 is KGHSH and CDR2 LQKENI. The CDR3 consists of 16 residues. Trimming at V came to 4 bases and at J to 7 bases, leaving 13 bases not matched to a gene.

This clonotype was seen only a few times. V usage is TRBV6-1 and J usage is TRBJ2-2; D gene ambiguous. This CDR3 spans 14 amino acids. Trimming removed 4 bases from V and 0 bases from J, with 6 bases in between. In germline, CDR1 is MNHNS, CDR2 SASEGT. CDR3 sequence (DNA): TGTGCCAGCAGTGGACACTCGAACACCGGGGAGCTGTTTTTT. This gives the protein CASSGHSNTGELFF.

This clonotype was seen many times. The J gene is TRBJ2-7, the V gene TRBV2, with 12 bases lining up with TRBD2. The CDR3 contains 15 residues. Looked up from germline, CDR1 is SNHLY and CDR2 is FYNNEI. Trimming removed 10 bases from V and 4 bases from J; junction bases left unmatched: 11. The CDR3 DNA is TGTGCCACCGGACAGGCCGGGACTAGCGGGTACGAGCAGTACTTC. This encodes CATGQAGTSGYEQYF.

This clonotype was picked up many times. The V and J genes are TRBV12-3 or TRBV12-4 and TRBJ2-2, with TRBD1 identical over 9 bases. Trimming removed 7 bases from V and 3 bases from J; junction bases left unmatched: 9. The CDR3 has 16 residues. The CDR3 loop reads CASNAPGQGDTGELFF. For the CDR3, the DNA is TGTGCCAGCAATGCCCCGGGACAGGGAGACACCGGGGAGCTGTTTTTT.

This clonotype has a handful of counts. It may be a read error: a sequence one base away is much more abundant. The chain has TRBV7-9 and TRBJ2-3, with D unresolved. The V gene's germline CDR1 is SEHNR and CDR2 FQNEAQ (reference sequence). This CDR3 has 12 amino acids. Between the trimmed V and J ends, which lost 4 bases and 4 bases, there was a span of 6 bases. CDR3 loop: CASSSRADTQYF. The CDR3 DNA reads TGTGCCAGCAGCTCCCGGGCAGATACGCAGTATTTT.

This clonotype was observed a few times. The gene calls are TRBV7-3 and TRBJ2-3, with 7 positions matching TRBD2. The CDR3 length is 14 residues. The trim removed 5 bases at V and 3 bases at J, leaving 5 bases unmatched. Germline assignment: CDR1 SGHTA and CDR2 FQGTGA. In DNA, the CDR3 is TGTGCCAGCAGCCTAGGGACTACTACAGATACGCAGTATTTT. Protein product: CASSLGTTTDTQYF.

The chain is built from TRBV25-1 and TRBJ2-1; D is possibly TRBD2 (6 bases). The germline CDR1 and CDR2 sequences are MGHDK and SYGVNS. This CDR3 is 15 amino acids long. V was clipped by 8 bases and J by 3 bases, with 17 bases between them. CDR3 sequence: CASLGRGLHYNEQFF. CDR3 nucleotides: TGTGCCAGCCTCGGGCGGGGTCTTCACTACAATGAGCAGTTCTTC. Using reference TRBV25-1 and TRBJ2-1 for the parts outside the CDR3, the full variable domain is EADIYQTPRYLVIGTGKKITLECSQTMGHDKMYWYQQDPGMELHLIHYSYGVNSTEKGDLSSESTVSRIRTEHFPLTLESARPSHTSQYLCASLGRGLHYNEQFFGPGTRLTVL.

This clonotype showed up many times. This chain connects TRBV5-1 to TRBJ2-3; TRBD1 might be the D (5 bases). CDR1 is SGHRS and CDR2 is YFSETQ in the germline V gene. Trimming took off 0 bases at V and 4 bases at J, with 15 bases between the two ends. The CDR3 is 16 amino acids. DNA for the CDR3: TGCGCCAGCAGCTTGGCTGGGGCGCCCGCCCCAGATACGCAGTATTTT. As protein: CASSLAGAPAPDTQYF.

This clonotype has more than one count but fewer than ten. The chain links TRBV20-1 to TRBJ2-3, with 9 nucleotides matching TRBD2. The V and J ends lost 4 bases and 2 bases, in that order; junction bases with no gene match: 7. Germline V gene sequence: CDR1 DFQATT, CDR2 SNEGSKA (reference sequence). The CDR3 totals 15 residues. The CDR3 sequence: CSATYLAGNTDTQYF. In nucleotides, the CDR3 is TGCAGTGCTACCTACCTAGCGGGAAACACAGATACGCAGTATTTT.

V gene TRBV2 combines with J gene TRBJ1-4; 7 bases line up with TRBD1. V shed 1 base, J shed 6 bases, and the junction held 2 bases outside the gene matches. This CDR3 region has 14 residues. Germline CDR1 SNHLY, CDR2 FYNNEI. The DNA for the CDR3 is TGTGCCAGCAGTGAAGACAGGGGAGATGAAAAACTGTTTTTT. Protein sequence: CASSEDRGDEKLFF. The full variable domain, its missing parts supplied by reference TRBV2 and TRBJ1-4, is EPEVTQTPSHQVTQMGQEVILRCVPISNHLYFYWYRQILGQKVEFLVSFYNNEISEKSEIFDDQFSVERPDGSNFTLKIRSTKLEDSAMYFCASSEDRGDEKLFFGSGTQLSVL.

This clonotype has ten or more counts. The chain's CDR3 is CSARDIRGLAGAEQYF. In nucleotides, the CDR3 is TGCAGTGCTAGAGATATTAGGGGACTAGCGGGAGCCGAGCAGTACTTC. The chain combines TRBV20-1 with TRBJ2-7, with TRBD2 matching over 14 bases. The CDR3 extends over 16 amino acids. Germline V CDR1 and CDR2: DFQATT, SNEGSKA (reference sequence). Trimming cost V 0 bases and J 6 bases; bases outside gene matches: 7.

This clonotype was seen at least ten times. The gene calls are TRBV12-3 or TRBV12-4 and TRBJ2-7, with D perhaps TRBD1 (5 bases). Trimming cost V 5 bases and J 0 bases, with 11 bases left between them. This CDR3 contains 14 residues. The CDR3 coding sequence is TGTGCCAGCAGTAAGGACACCCTCTCCTACGAGCAGTACTTC. Translating gives CASSKDTLSYEQYF.

The genes are TRBV9 and TRBJ1-2; a possible D gene is TRBD1 (5 bases). The germline V gene encodes CDR1 SGDLS and CDR2 YYNGEE. The CDR3 contains 14 residues. V was cut by 3 bases and J by 8 bases, with 17 bases left in between. CDR3 loop: CASSGGSRGGGYTF. The CDR3 DNA reads as TGTGCCAGCAGCGGAGGGTCGAGGGGCGGCGGCTACACCTTC.

This clonotype was counted at least ten times. The V and J genes are TRBV14 and TRBJ1-4, with 8 nucleotides matching TRBD1. V trimming: 6 bases; J trimming: 1 base; junction bases outside the gene matches: 4. This CDR3 contains 15 residues. CDR1 SGHDN and CDR2 FVKESK come from the germline V gene. The CDR3 spells CASRRTGLTNEKLFF. The DNA for the CDR3 is TGTGCCAGCAGACGGACAGGGCTAACTAATGAAAAACTGTTTTTT.

Ten or more counts support this clonotype. This chain uses TRBV2 with TRBJ1-4; 7 bases line up with TRBD1. V shed 4 bases and J 5 bases; nucleotides not matched to a gene: 4. Per germline, CDR1 SNHLY and CDR2 FYNNEI. The CDR3 sequence is 14 residues long. CDR3 sequence: CASSGKQGNEKLFF. The CDR3 bases are TGTGCCAGCAGTGGAAAACAGGGGAATGAAAAACTGTTTTTT.

This clonotype was observed at least ten times. The chain carries TRBV3-1 and TRBJ2-7; no clear D. CDR1 and CDR2 (germline): LGHDT, YNNKEL (reference sequence). V was pared by 1 base and J by 6 bases, with 4 bases between. This CDR3 region has 11 residues. The CDR3 loop reads CASSQALEQYF. The CDR3 nucleotides are TGTGCCAGCAGCCAAGCGCTCGAGCAGTACTTC.